This T cell receptor beta chain was identified during a study of cytomegalovirus exposure and HLA in healthy donors. The CDR3 runs 18 residues. TCRdb's table, derived via immunoSEQ multiplex PCR, lists solely in-frame clones and lacks some. The repertoire includes under 300,000 clones, approximately 86% of them detected once, and roughly 1.2% sits in the top ten. This chain links TRBV7-5 with TRBJ2-6; TRBD2, the D gene given by the table, was not confirmed from the DNA. TRBV7-5 is given as a pseudogene. Sequenced sample: PBMCs. This receptor was taken from a woman aged 25-40 years in good health and CMV-seropositive. The CDR3 protein is CVRSLASGRISGANVLTF. The CDR3 DNA is TGTGTCAGAAGCTTAGCTAGCGGGAGGATTTCTGGGGCCAACGTCCTGACTTTC.